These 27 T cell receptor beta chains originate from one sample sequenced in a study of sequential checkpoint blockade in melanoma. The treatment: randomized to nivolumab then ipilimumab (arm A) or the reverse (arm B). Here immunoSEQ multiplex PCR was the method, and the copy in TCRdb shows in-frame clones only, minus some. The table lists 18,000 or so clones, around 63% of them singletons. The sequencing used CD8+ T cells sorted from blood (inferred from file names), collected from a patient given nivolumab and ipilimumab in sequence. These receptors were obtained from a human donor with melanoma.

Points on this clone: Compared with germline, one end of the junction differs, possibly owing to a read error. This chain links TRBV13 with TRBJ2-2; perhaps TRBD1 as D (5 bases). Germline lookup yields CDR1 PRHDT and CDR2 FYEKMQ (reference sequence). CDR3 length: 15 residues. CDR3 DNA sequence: TGTGCCAGCAGCATAGGGCATCAGGGAACCGGGGAGCTGTTTTTT. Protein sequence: CASSIGHQGTGELFF.

The CDR3 is CSVRGPGSFYGYTF. For the CDR3, the DNA is TGCAGCGTTAGGGGGCCCGGGAGTTTCTATGGCTACACCTTC. The chain employs TRBV29-1 and TRBJ1-2; 7 bases fit TRBD1. Trimming cost V 5 bases and J 4 bases; bases outside gene matches: 10. This CDR3 region has 14 residues. CDR1 is SQVTM and CDR2 is ANQGSEA in the germline V gene. The full variable domain, rest sourced from reference TRBV29-1 and TRBJ1-2, is SAVISQKPSRDICQRGTSLTIQCQVDSQVTMMFWYRQQPGQSLTLIATANQGSEATYESGFVIDKFPISRPNLTFSTLTVSNMSPEDSSIYLCSVRGPGSFYGYTFGSGTRLTVV.

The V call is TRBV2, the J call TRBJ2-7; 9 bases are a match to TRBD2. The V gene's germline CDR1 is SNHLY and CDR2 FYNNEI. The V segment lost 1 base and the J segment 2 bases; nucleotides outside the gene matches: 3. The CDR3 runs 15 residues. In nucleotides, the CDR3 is TGTGCCAGCAGTGAAGGGCTAGCGGGAACCTACGAGCAGTACTTC. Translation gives CASSEGLAGTYEQYF. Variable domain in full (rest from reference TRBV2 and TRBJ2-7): EPEVTQTPSHQVTQMGQEVILRCVPISNHLYFYWYRQILGQKVEFLVSFYNNEISEKSEIFDDQFSVERPDGSNFTLKIRSTKLEDSAMYFCASSEGLAGTYEQYFGPGTRLTVT.

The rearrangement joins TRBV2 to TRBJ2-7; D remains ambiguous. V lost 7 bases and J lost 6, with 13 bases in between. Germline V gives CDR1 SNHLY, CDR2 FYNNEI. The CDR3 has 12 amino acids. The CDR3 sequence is CASTPSTPEQYF. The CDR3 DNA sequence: TGTGCCAGCACCCCCTCGACACCCGAGCAGTACTTC. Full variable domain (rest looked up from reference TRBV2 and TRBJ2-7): EPEVTQTPSHQVTQMGQEVILRCVPISNHLYFYWYRQILGQKVEFLVSFYNNEISEKSEIFDDQFSVERPDGSNFTLKIRSTKLEDSAMYFCASTPSTPEQYFGPGTRLTVT.

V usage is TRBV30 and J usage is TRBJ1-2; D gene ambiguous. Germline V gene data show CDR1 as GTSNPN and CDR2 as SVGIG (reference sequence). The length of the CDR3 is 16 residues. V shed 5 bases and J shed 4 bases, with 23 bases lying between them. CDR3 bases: TGTGCCTGGCGACTTTGGTGTTATAGAAAGACCTATGGCTACACCTTC. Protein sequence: CAWRLWCYRKTYGYTF.

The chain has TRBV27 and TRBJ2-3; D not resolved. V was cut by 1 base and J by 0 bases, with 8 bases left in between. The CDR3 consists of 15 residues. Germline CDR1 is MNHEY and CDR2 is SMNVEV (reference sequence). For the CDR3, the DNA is TGTGCCAGCAGTTTATTCTGGGCTAGCACAGATACGCAGTATTTT. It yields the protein CASSLFWASTDTQYF.

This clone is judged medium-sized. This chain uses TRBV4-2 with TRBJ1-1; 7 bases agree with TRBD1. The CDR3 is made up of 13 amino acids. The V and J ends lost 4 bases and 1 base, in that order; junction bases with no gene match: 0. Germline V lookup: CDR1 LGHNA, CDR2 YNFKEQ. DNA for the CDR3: TGTGCCAGCAGCCGGACAGGGAACACTGAAGCTTTCTTT. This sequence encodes CASSRTGNTEAFF.

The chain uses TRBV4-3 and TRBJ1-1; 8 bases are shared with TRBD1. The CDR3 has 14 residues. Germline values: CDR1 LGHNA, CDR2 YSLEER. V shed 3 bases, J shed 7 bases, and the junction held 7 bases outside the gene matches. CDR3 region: CASSQDRALGEAFF. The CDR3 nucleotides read TGCGCCAGCAGCCAGGACAGGGCCCTGGGTGAAGCTTTCTTT.

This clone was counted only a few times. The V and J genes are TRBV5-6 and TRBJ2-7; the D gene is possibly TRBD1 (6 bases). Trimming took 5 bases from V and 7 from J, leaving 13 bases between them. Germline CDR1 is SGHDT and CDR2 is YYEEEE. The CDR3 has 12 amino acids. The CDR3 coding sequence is TGTGCCAGCAGTTGGGACACCCAGGAGCAGTACTTC. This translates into CASSWDTQEQYF.

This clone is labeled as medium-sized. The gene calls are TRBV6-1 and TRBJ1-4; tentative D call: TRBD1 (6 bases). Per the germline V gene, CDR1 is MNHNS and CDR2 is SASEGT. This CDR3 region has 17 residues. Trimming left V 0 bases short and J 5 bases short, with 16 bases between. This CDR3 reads CASSEAPPGRGNEKLFF. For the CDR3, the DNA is TGTGCCAGCAGTGAAGCGCCCCCAGGGAGGGGGAATGAAAAACTGTTTTTT.

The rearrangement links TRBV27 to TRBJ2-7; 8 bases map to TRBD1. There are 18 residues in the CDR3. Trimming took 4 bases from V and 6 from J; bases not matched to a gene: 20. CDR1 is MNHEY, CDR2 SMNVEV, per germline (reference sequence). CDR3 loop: CASSSLVWDRPAPGEQYF. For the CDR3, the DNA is TGTGCCAGCAGTTCCCTTGTCTGGGACAGGCCGGCACCCGGCGAGCAGTACTTC.

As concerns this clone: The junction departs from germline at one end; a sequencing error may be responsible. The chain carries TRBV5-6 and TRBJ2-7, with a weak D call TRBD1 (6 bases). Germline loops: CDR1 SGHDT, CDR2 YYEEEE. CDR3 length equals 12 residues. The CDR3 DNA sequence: TGCGCCAGCAGTGACGGGACACACGAGCAGTACTTC. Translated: CASSDGTHEQYF.

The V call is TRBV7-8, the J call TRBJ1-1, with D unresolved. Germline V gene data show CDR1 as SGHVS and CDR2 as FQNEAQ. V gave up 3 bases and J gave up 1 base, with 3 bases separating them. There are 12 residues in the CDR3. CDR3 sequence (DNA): TGTGCCAGCAGCTTTCGGAACACTGAAGCTTTCTTT. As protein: CASSFRNTEAFF.

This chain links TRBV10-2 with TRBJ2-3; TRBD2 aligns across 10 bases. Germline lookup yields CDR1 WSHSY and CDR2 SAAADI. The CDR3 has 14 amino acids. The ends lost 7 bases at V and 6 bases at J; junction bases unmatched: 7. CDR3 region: CASKLAGLSDTQYF. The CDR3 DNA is TGCGCCAGCAAACTAGCGGGATTGTCTGATACGCAGTATTTT.

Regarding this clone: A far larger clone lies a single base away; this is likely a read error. Here the CDR3 reads CASSSRTGIAVGYTF. CDR3 DNA sequence: TGTGCCAGCAGTTCGCGGACAGGGATCGCGGTGGGCTACACCTTC. V gene TRBV6-5 combines with J gene TRBJ1-2, with 8 bases matching TRBD1. The CDR3 totals 15 residues. V lost 4 bases and J lost 8; bases outside the gene matches: 12. From germline, CDR1 is MNHEY and CDR2 SVGAGI.

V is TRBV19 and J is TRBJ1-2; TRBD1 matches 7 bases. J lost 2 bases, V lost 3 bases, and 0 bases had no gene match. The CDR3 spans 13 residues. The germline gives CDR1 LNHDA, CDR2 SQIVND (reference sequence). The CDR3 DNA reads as TGTGCCAGTAGTATGGGACAGAACTATGGCTACACCTTC. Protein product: CASSMGQNYGYTF.

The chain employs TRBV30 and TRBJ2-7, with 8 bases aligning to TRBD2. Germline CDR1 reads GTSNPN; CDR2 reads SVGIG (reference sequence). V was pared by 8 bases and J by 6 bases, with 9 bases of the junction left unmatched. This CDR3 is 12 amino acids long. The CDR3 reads CARDGTRREQYF. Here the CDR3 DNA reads TGTGCCCGAGACGGGACTAGGCGCGAGCAGTACTTC.

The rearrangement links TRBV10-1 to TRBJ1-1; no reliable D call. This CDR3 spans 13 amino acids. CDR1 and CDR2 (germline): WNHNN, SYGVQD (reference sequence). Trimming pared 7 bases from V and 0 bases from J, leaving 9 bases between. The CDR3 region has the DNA TGCGCCAGCACCGCGGGGATGAACACTGAAGCTTTCTTT. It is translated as CASTAGMNTEAFF.

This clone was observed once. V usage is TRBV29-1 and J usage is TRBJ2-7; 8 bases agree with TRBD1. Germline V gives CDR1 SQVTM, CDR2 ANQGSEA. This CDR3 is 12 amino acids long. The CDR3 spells CRVGQGQYEQYF. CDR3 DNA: TGCAGGGTCGGACAGGGTCAGTACGAGCAGTACTTC.

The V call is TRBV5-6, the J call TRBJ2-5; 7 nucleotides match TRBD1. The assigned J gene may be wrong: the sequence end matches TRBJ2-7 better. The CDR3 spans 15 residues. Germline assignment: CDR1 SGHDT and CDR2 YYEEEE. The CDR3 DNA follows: TGTGCCAGCAGCCCACAGGGGTCTCGGCGCTACGAGCAGTACTTC. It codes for CASSPQGSRRYEQYF.

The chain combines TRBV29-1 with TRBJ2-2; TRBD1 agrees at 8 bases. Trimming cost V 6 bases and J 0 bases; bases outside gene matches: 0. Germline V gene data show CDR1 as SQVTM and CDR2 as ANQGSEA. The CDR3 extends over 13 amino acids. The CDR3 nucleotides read TGCAGCGTGGACAGGGCGAACACCGGGGAGCTGTTTTTT. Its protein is CSVDRANTGELFF.

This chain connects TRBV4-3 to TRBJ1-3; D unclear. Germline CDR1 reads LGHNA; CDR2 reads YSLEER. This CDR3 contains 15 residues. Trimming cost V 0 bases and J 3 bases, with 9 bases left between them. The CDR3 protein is CASSQDLSYGNTIYF. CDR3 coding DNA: TGCGCCAGCAGCCAAGATCTGTCGTATGGAAACACCATATATTTT.

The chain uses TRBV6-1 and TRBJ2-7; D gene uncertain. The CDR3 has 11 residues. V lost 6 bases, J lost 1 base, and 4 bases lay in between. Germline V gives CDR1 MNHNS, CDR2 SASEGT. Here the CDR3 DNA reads TGTGCCAGCAGGCTATCCTACGAGCAGTACTTC. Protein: CASRLSYEQYF.

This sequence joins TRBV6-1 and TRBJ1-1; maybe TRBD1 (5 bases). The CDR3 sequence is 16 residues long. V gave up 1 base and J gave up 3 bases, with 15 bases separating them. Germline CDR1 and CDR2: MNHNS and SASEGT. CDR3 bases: TGTGCCAGCAGTGAAGGGCAGGGCGGGGGGGACACTGAAGCTTTCTTT. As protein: CASSEGQGGGDTEAFF.

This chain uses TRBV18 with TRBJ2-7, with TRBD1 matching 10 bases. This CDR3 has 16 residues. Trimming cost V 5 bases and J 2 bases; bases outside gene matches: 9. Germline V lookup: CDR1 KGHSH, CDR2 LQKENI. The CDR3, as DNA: TGTGCCAGCTCAACTTTAGGACAGGGGGGTACCTACGAGCAGTACTTC. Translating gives CASSTLGQGGTYEQYF. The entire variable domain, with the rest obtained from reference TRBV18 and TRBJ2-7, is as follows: NAGVMQNPRHLVRRRGQEARLRCSPMKGHSHVYWYRQLPEEGLKFMVYLQKENIIDESGMPKERFSAEFPKEGPSILRIQQVVRGDSAAYFCASSTLGQGGTYEQYFGPGTRLTVT.

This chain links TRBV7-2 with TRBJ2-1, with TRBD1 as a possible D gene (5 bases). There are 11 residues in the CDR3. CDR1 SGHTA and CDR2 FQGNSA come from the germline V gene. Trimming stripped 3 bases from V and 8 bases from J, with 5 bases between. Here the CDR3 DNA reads TGTGCCAGCAGCTTCAGGGATGAGCAGTTCTTC. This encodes CASSFRDEQFF.

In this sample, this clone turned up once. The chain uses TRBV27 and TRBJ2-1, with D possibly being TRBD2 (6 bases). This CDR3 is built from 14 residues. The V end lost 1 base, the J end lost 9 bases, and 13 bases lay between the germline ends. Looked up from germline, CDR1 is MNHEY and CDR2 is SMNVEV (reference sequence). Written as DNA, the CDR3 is TGTGCCAGCAGTTTATATCCTAGCGTGGCTGAGCAGTTCTTC. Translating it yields CASSLYPSVAEQFF.